What follows are 5 T cell receptor beta chains derived from one specimen sequenced in a study of shared clonotypes between healthy human individuals. Naive CD8 isolation took CD45RO-negative cells positively selected for CCR7 and excluded terminally differentiated effector memory CD45RA+ cells. Generated by immunoSEQ multiplex PCR, the TCRdb table keeps only in-frame clones and is missing some. This sample yields about 1,800,000 clones, of which 85% to 95% are seen a single time; around 1% belongs to the top ten. The material sequenced was naive CD8+ T cells sorted from blood. These receptors originate from a man younger than 35 in good health.

Worth noting for this clone: Other nucleotide sequences from this sample produce the same CDR3. The chain uses TRBV7-9 and TRBJ2-2; D is unresolved. V lost 2 bases, J lost 8 bases, and 3 bases lay in between. The CDR3 is made up of 11 amino acids. Germline assignment: CDR1 SEHNR and CDR2 FQNEAQ (reference sequence). Here the CDR3 DNA reads TGTGCCAGCAGCTTAATAGGGGAGCTGTTTTTT. It specifies CASSLIGELFF. The full variable domain, in which reference TRBV7-9 and TRBJ2-2 provide the parts outside the CDR3, is DTGVSQNPRHKITKRGQNVTFRCDPISEHNRLYWYRQTLGQGPEFLTYFQNEAQLEKSRLLSDRFSAERPKGSFSTLEIQRTEQGDSAMYLCASSLIGELFFGEGSRLTVL.

This clone was observed a handful of times. The chain's CDR3 is CASTSLHF. The CDR3 DNA is TGTGCCAGCACTTCTCTCCACTTT. The V gene is TRBV5-8, the J gene TRBJ1-6; D gene unclear. The CDR3 length is 8 residues. Germline V gene lookup returns CDR1 SGHTS and CDR2 YDEGEE. The germline V and J ends were trimmed by 6 bases and 16 bases, with 5 bases remaining between them. The full variable domain, with the rest looked up from reference TRBV5-8 and TRBJ1-6, is EAGVTQSPTHLIKTRGQQATLRCSPISGHTSVYWYQQALGLGLQFLLWYDEGEERNRGNFPPRFSGRQFPNYSSELNVNALELEDSALYLCASTSLHFGNGTRLTVT.

This sequence joins TRBV9 and TRBJ2-7; 7 positions agree with TRBD2. Germline CDR1 is SGDLS and CDR2 is YYNGEE. The CDR3 has 14 amino acids. The V segment lost 3 bases and the J segment 1 base; nucleotides outside the gene matches: 4. CDR3 sequence: CASSGNGGSYEQYF. The CDR3 DNA follows: TGTGCCAGCAGCGGCAACGGGGGGTCCTACGAGCAGTACTTC.

The chain recombines TRBV27 with TRBJ1-4; D perhaps matches TRBD1 (5 bases). CDR1 is MNHEY, CDR2 SMNVEV, per germline (reference sequence). The CDR3 has 14 residues. Between the trimmed V and J ends, which lost 5 bases and 0 bases, there was a span of 7 bases. The CDR3 reads CASSMTATNEKLFF. CDR3 bases: TGTGCCAGCAGTATGACAGCAACTAATGAAAAACTGTTTTTT.

This rearrangement joins TRBV11-2 to TRBJ2-1; D might be TRBD2 (6 bases). This CDR3 is 18 amino acids long. V lost 0 bases and J 8 bases, leaving 23 bases between the germline ends. CDR1 SGHAT and CDR2 FQNNGV come from the germline V gene. For the CDR3, the DNA is TGTGCCAGCAGCTTAGAAGTAGACGGTCGACTAGACGTCGATGAGCAGTTCTTC. Its translation: CASSLEVDGRLDVDEQFF. Combining the CDR3 with reference TRBV11-2 and TRBJ2-1 gives the whole variable domain EAGVAQSPRYKIIEKRQSVAFWCNPISGHATLYWYQQILGQGPKLLIQFQNNGVVDDSQLPKDRFSAERLKGVDSTLKIQPAKLEDSAVYLCASSLEVDGRLDVDEQFFGPGTRLTVL.